This T cell receptor beta chain appears in the sequencing data of a study of synovial regulatory T cells in juvenile arthritis. Germline CDR1 ENHRY, CDR2 SYGVKD. The CDR3 covers 13 residues. DNA for this receptor is not on file. The data were produced by immunoSEQ multiplex PCR, yet TCRdb's version contains in-frame clones alone and is incomplete. The listing records about 2,200 clones. General study findings and limits: iaTreg cells shared more CDR3 sequences with synovial Tregs than other blood Tregs did. Largely private between patients, iaTreg TCR repertoires showed partial overlap with synovial Teff and blood CPL repertoires.

According to its frequency, this clone is medium-sized. The antigen is not known. Synovial fluid was collected with matched peripheral blood from each patient with active arthritis. Donors were 11 juvenile idiopathic arthritis patients with active disease. Sequenced: Treg cells from the synovium. The rearrangement links TRBV10-3 to TRBJ2-1; TCRdb's D call, TRBD2, is unchecked because there is no DNA. The sequence was collected from a donor under 30 with juvenile idiopathic arthritis. The CDR3 region is CAISGGGYNEQFF.